These 7 T cell receptor beta chains originate from one sample sequenced in a study of T-cell reconstitution after alpha-beta-depleted transplantation in children. Molecular barcoding with unique molecular identifiers was used for the TCRbeta library. TCRdb re-analysed the PCR reads in MiXCR, keeping a single row per CDR3 protein. The table has around 380,000 distinct CDR3 sequences, about a tenth seen once. The sequenced sample was PBMCs from the stem cell graft donor, obtained from the stem cell graft. All receptors come from a human donor who donated a stem cell graft to a child with acute myeloid leukemia.

This chain's CDR3 is CASSYAPGNTEAFF. For the CDR3, the DNA is TGTGCCAGCAGCTATGCCCCGGGTAACACTGAAGCTTTCTTT. V usage is TRBV5-6 and J usage is TRBJ1-1, with D unclear. Trimming cost V 3 bases and J 2 bases, with 11 bases left between them. CDR3 length equals 14 residues. Germline V gene sequence: CDR1 SGHDT, CDR2 YYEEEE. The full variable domain, completed using reference TRBV5-6 and TRBJ1-1, is DAGVTQSPTHLIKTRGQQVTLRCSPKSGHDTVSWYQQALGQGPQFIFQYYEEEERQRGNFPDRFSGHQFPNYSSELNVNALLLGDSALYLCASSYAPGNTEAFFGQGTRLTVV.

The chain employs TRBV20-1 and TRBJ2-3; 9 nucleotides line up with TRBD1. Germline values: CDR1 DFQATT, CDR2 SNEGSKA (reference sequence). The CDR3 spans 15 residues. The junction had 4 bases not matched to a gene; V was cut back by 0 bases and J by 3 bases. The CDR3 DNA sequence: TGCAGTGCTAGAGATGGACAGGGGTGGACAGATACGCAGTATTTT. Encoded protein: CSARDGQGWTDTQYF.

The rearrangement links TRBV9 to TRBJ2-5, with D tentatively TRBD2 (6 bases). This CDR3 has 14 residues. V was cut by 0 bases and J by 4 bases, with 10 bases left in between. CDR1 is SGDLS and CDR2 is YYNGEE in the germline V gene. CDR3 DNA: TGTGCCAGCAGCGTAGTCCCGGGAGTAGAGACCCAGTACTTC. Translated: CASSVVPGVETQYF.

This clonotype was detected ten times or more. The chain has TRBV12-3 or TRBV12-4 and TRBJ2-1, with D possibly matching TRBD2 (6 bases). CDR3 size: 13 residues. Trimming took 5 bases from V and 9 from J, leaving 14 bases between them. The CDR3 sequence is CASSRLLGGEQFF. The CDR3 DNA follows: TGTGCCAGCAGTCGCCTTTTGGGGGGTGAGCAGTTCTTC.

J is TRBJ2-5 and V is TRBV6-1; perhaps TRBD2 as D (6 bases). Germline loops: CDR1 MNHNS, CDR2 SASEGT. This CDR3 is 15 amino acids long. V gave up 3 bases and J gave up 7 bases, with 18 bases separating them. The CDR3 spells CASSESGSLGGTQYF. The CDR3 region has the DNA TGTGCCAGCAGTGAGTCCGGGAGTCTGGGGGGGACCCAGTACTTC.

The sample holds a few counts of this clonotype. The gene calls are TRBV12-3 or TRBV12-4 and TRBJ2-5; D is uncertain. CDR3 length: 12 amino acids. With 3 bases removed from V and 5 bases from J, the gap between germline ends came to 7 bases. CDR3 protein: CASSFLIETQYF. The CDR3 coding sequence is TGTGCCAGCAGTTTTCTGATCGAGACCCAGTACTTC.

V and J are TRBV7-2 and TRBJ2-5; D is unclear. Germline CDR1 SGHTA, CDR2 FQGNSA. The CDR3 covers 13 residues. V shed 5 bases and J shed 5 bases, with 12 bases lying between them. DNA for the CDR3: TGTGCCAGCAGCCCTGATCTGGGGGAGACCCAGTACTTC. Translation: CASSPDLGETQYF.